The TCR beta chain described here comes from a study of cytomegalovirus exposure and HLA in healthy donors (dated by TCRdb to between 2016 and 2019). Background for the entire study: A later analysis indicated that the 120 validation repertoires were generated on the platform also employed for the 700 or so repertoires of the first cohort. The study aimed to test whether cataloging public T cell receptors could reveal signatures of past pathogen exposure. In addition to the first cohort of approximately 670 subjects, a separate validation cohort of 130 or so different subjects was used. To predict cytomegalovirus infection status, the study combined high-throughput TCR immunosequencing, statistical association of individual TCRs with disease status, and machine learning. The research as a whole found: A later analysis lacked HLA typing for the validation cohort, so it scored co-occurrence in that cohort across all 120 repertoires. Across donors, most TCR sequences were observed very rarely, whereas some public TCRs were present in many individuals. A few of the identified cytomegalovirus-associated TCR beta chains were confirmed in vitro to be specific for cytomegalovirus antigens. A total of fewer than 200 TCR beta chains were listed by the study as associated with cytomegalovirus. Of the cluster scores, about 94% were above 0 in a later analysis, which found that TCRs clustered in the first cohort also tended to co-occur in the 90 to 150 validation repertoires. The authors suggested that the approach could potentially be extended to other disease states and immunological phenotypes. In both the original and validation cohorts, the classifier was reported to diagnose cytomegalovirus status with high specificity and sensitivity.

Worth noting for this clone: Its antigen remains unidentified. No base qualities exist here, and no much larger clone lies one base off it.

Separate from the roughly 650-subject first cohort, the validation cohort of about 110 subjects was the group to which the donors belonged. Libraries were built with the immunoSEQ multiplex PCR assay. Per the original workflow: A statistical classification framework was built for diagnosing cytomegalovirus status from the catalog of TCR beta chain sequences. TCRdb took over this immuneACCESS table, retaining in-frame rearrangements with V and J assigned. Such tables are incomplete; in checked studies, under half of the missing clones stem from an unresolved V gene, and the remainder is unexplained. That table gives V, J and clone size, and the DNA gave D and trimming. This sample gives roughly 100,000 clones in total; approximately 90% of them show up just once. The ten largest make up around 3.6% of the sample. The CDR3 holds 14 amino acids from the cysteine to the phenylalanine. Of the read, only the CDR3 DNA is kept; its 42 bases are in frame from base 1. CDR1 MNHEY and CDR2 SVGAGI were looked up in the germline V gene. After removal of 7 bases from V and 3 bases from J, the junction retains 6 bases not matched to a gene.

The TCR originated in a woman aged 18 to 35 in good health and CMV-seropositive. The chain employs TRBV6-5 and TRBJ1-2; 9 of the junction bases match TRBD1. The source material was PBMCs. The DNA sequence follows: TGTGCCAGCATCGGACAGGGGAGGCACTATGGCTACACCTTC. Its protein product is CASIGQGRHYGYTF.